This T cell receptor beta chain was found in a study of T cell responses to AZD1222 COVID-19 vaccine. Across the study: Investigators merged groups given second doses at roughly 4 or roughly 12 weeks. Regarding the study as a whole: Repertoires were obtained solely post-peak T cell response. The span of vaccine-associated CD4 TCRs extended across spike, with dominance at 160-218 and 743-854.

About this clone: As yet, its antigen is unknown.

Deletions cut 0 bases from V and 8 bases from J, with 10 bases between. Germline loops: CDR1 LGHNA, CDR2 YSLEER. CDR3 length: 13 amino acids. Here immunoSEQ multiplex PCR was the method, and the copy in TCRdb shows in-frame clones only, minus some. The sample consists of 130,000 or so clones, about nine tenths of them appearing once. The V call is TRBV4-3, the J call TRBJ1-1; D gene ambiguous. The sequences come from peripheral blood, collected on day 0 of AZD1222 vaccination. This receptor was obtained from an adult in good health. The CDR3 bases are TGCGCCAGCAGCCAAGATTGGAACTTAGAAGCTTTCTTT. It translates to CASSQDWNLEAFF.